The clone carrying this T cell receptor beta chain was observed at least ten times. No antigen is known for it. V was shortened by 5 bases and J by 3 bases, with 14 bases between the two germline ends. This CDR3 region has 14 residues. CDR1 is MNHEY, CDR2 SVGEGT, per germline. With a J-beta primer mix and a sample-barcoded 5' primer, a second PCR ran about 7 to 11 cycles. TCRdb reprocessed the 5' RACE reads via MiXCR and lists one record per CDR3 protein. In the table there are 1.5 million to 2 million distinct CDR3 sequences, over 25% of which are singletons. The data originate from a study of blood T cells in healthy people across ages. Notes on the study in general: The study found more naive CD4+ cells and higher diversity in long-lived than aged donors.

V usage is TRBV6-2 or TRBV6-3 and J usage is TRBJ2-7, with D tentatively TRBD1 or TRBD2 (5 bases each). The clonotype originates from a woman in her 30s in good health. Sequencing input: blood. In DNA form, the CDR3 reads TGTGCCAGCAGTCATCGGGACCTCTACTACGAGCAGTACTTC. Protein sequence: CASSHRDLYYEQYF.